This T cell receptor beta chain was found in a study of cytomegalovirus exposure and HLA in healthy donors. Study-level information: Unique TCRs numbering about 87 million, obtained from HLA-typed donors, made up an early data release. Study-wide points: Among CMV-associated TCR beta chains, most appeared HLA-restricted in a later analysis. Earlier analysis looked at TCR beta V segments, and most were productive about 90% or about 30% of the time.

Amplification used 60 Vbeta primers and 13 Jbeta primers. Profiled with immunoSEQ multiplex PCR; TCRdb holds only in-frame clones, not every one. This sample has approximately 170,000 clones, with around 77% found just once. V was pared by 2 bases and J by 7 bases, with 12 bases between. Germline CDR1 reads GTSNPN; CDR2 reads SVGIG (reference sequence). This CDR3 is 13 amino acids long. This clone was seen only a few times. Its specificity is unknown. The V gene is TRBV30, the J gene TRBJ2-1, with D unresolved. The sequencing input was PBMCs. The sequence came from a man aged 40-55 years in good health and CMV-seronegative. The CDR3 DNA is TGTGCCTGGAGTTACTTAGCAGAGAATGAGCAGTTCTTC. Its translation: CAWSYLAENEQFF.